A selection of T cell receptor beta chains follows, all from one sample in a study of T cells expressing NK-cell markers. From the 5' RACE reads, TCRdb lists one entry per CDR3 protein and no DNA. The sample table sets out fewer than 25,000 distinct CDR3 sequences. The sequenced material came from blood T cells: a sorted CD56 or NKG2C T cell subset, CD4+ or CD8+ T cells, or bulk PBMC T cells (not recorded which). The receptors shown here come from a man aged 18-75 years in good health. CDR3s include the opening cysteine and the closing phenylalanine or tryptophan.

cdr3_aa	v_call	j_call
CASSRGTGASTDTQYF	TRBV7-9	TRBJ2-3
CASSLVGTGPNEQFF	TRBV7-2	TRBJ2-1
CSARPLMGTSLETQYF	TRBV20-1	TRBJ2-5
CASSLGTSGVAETQYF	TRBV7-2	TRBJ2-5
CASSPDRGLGEAFF	TRBV18	TRBJ1-1
CSARTLYGTGETQYF	TRBV20-1	TRBJ2-5
CASSPAAPNEKLFF	TRBV12-3/TRBV12-4	TRBJ1-4
CASSQMTSGGASNEQFF	TRBV3-1	TRBJ2-1
CASSQAAEDSYEQYF	TRBV3-1	TRBJ2-7
CASSAASGVEQFF	TRBV2	TRBJ2-1
CASSLGVVGQGNQPQHF	TRBV13	TRBJ1-5
CSAGTSGTGTSETQYF	TRBV20-1	TRBJ2-5
CASSLQGILSGNTIYF	TRBV28	TRBJ1-3
CASSLEGLPQETQYF	TRBV5-1	TRBJ2-5
CSVPRPTYEQYF	TRBV20-1	TRBJ2-7
CASSLDGGGNQPQHF	TRBV7-9	TRBJ1-5
CASSQDRTSRRQFF	TRBV4-3	TRBJ2-1
CSALMGGGSTEAFF	TRBV20-1	TRBJ1-1
CASNLAGGPGTGELFF	TRBV6-2/TRBV6-3	TRBJ2-2
CASSAGGGGPLYNEQFF	TRBV18	TRBJ2-1
CSAGAQGQYGYTF	TRBV20-1	TRBJ1-2
CASSQDPTGYYNEQFF	TRBV4-3	TRBJ2-1
CASSYGGWNTGELFF	TRBV6-5	TRBJ2-2
CASSLVGEFNYGYTF	TRBV7-9	TRBJ1-2
CASRREHYNEQFF	TRBV2	TRBJ2-1
CASSLGVRENTGELFF	TRBV13	TRBJ2-2